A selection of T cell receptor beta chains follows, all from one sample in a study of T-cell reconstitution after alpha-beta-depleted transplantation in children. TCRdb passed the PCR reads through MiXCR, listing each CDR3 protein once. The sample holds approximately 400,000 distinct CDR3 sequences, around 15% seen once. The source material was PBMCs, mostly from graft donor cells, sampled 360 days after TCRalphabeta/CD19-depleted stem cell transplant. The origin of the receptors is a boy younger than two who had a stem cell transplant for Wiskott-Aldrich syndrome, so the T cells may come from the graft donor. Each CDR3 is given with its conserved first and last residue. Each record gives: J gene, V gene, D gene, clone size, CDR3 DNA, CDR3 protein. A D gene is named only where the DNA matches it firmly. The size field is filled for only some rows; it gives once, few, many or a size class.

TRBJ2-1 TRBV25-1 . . TGTGCCAGCAGCCAATCAGGTGGACTATCTGTCGAGCAGTTCTTC CASSQSGGLSVEQFF
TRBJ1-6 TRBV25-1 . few TGTGCCAGCAGTGAACATCGAGCGGGTTCACCCCTCCACTTT CASSEHRAGSPLHF
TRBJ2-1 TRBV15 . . TGTGCCACCAGCTCCCTCGACAGTTCCTCCTACAATGAGCAGTTCTTC CATSSLDSSSYNEQFF
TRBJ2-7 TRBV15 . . TGTGCCACCAGCAGAGATGGGGCAGGGGCCTACGAGCAGTACTTC CATSRDGAGAYEQYF
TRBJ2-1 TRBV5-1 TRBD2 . TGCGCCAGCAGCTTCGGACTAGCGGGGGGGCCCTACAATGAGCAGTTCTTC CASSFGLAGGPYNEQFF
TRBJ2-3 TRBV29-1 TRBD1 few TGCAGCGTTGACGGACAGGGGAGAGATACGCAGTATTTT CSVDGQGRDTQYF
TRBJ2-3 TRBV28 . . TGTGCCAGCAGTTTATATGGAGATACGCGGTATTTT CASSLYGDTRYF
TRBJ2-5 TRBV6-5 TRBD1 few TGTGCCAGCAGTTACTTGAGGACAGGGGGCCAAGAGACCCAGTACTTC CASSYLRTGGQETQYF
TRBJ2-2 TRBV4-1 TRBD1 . TGCGCCAGCAGCCAATGGCCGGGACAGGGTCGGGCTGACACCGGGGAGCTGTTTTTT CASSQWPGQGRADTGELFF
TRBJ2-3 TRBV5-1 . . TGCGCCAGCAGCTTGGGCTTACAGAGGTCAGATACGCAGTATTTT CASSLGLQRSDTQYF
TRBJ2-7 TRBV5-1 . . TGCGCCAGCAGCGGCGGGACTCCCGATGGCTCCTACGAGCAGTACTTC CASSGGTPDGSYEQYF
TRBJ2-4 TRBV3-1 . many TGTGCCAGCCGGTTCGGGAACATTCAGTACTTC CASRFGNIQYF
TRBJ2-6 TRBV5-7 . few TGTGCCAGCAGCTTCGATAGACCAGGGGCCAACGTCCTGACTTTC CASSFDRPGANVLTF
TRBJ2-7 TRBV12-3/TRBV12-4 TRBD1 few TGTGCCAGCAGTTCGACCCCCGGACAGGGGGCCGAGCAGTACTTC CASSSTPGQGAEQYF
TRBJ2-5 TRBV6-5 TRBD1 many TGTGCCAGCAGTTACTCCGGGACAGGGGCCCAAGAGACCCAGTACTTC CASSYSGTGAQETQYF
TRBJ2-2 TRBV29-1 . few TGCAGCGTCGCCCGTATGGTGACCGGGGAGCTGTTTTTT CSVARMVTGELFF
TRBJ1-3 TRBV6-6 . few TGTGCCAGCAGGTCCGGGACTGGAAACACCATATATTTT CASRSGTGNTIYF